This note documents a single TCR beta chain sequence. This specimen comes from a study of blood T cells in healthy people across ages. Germline CDR1 reads SGHTA; CDR2 reads FQGNSA. The V and J ends lost 2 bases and 7 bases respectively, with 9 bases between them. The CDR3 sequence is 14 residues long. For the second PCR, which ran for about 6 to 11 cycles, a sample-barcoded 5' primer and a J-beta primer mix were used. In TCRdb, the 5' RACE reads were re-called with MiXCR into one record per CDR3 protein. The sample lists around 970,000 distinct CDR3 sequences; 45% to 60% were seen once. This TCR derives from a woman between 55 and 75 years old in good health. The sequencing input was blood. The chain is built from TRBV7-2 and TRBJ1-6; D perhaps matches TRBD1 (5 bases). In nucleotides, the CDR3 is TGTGCCAGCAGCTTAAGGGACGGAAATTCACCCCTCCACTTT. Protein: CASSLRDGNSPLHF.